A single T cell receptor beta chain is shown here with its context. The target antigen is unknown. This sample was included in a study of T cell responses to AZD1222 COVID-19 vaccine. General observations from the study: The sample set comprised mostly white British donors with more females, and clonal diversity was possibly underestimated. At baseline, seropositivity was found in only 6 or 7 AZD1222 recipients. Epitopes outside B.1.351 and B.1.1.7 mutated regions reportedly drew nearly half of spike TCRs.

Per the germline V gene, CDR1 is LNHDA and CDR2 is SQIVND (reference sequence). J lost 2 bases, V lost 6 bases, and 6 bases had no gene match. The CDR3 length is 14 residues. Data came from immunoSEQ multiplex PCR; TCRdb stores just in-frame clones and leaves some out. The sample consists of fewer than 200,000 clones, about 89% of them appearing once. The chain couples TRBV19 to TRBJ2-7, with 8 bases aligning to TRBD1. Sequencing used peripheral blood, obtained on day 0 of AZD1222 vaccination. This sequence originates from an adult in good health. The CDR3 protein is CASRPGQGTYEQYF. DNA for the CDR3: TGTGCCAGTAGACCCGGACAGGGCACCTACGAGCAGTACTTC.